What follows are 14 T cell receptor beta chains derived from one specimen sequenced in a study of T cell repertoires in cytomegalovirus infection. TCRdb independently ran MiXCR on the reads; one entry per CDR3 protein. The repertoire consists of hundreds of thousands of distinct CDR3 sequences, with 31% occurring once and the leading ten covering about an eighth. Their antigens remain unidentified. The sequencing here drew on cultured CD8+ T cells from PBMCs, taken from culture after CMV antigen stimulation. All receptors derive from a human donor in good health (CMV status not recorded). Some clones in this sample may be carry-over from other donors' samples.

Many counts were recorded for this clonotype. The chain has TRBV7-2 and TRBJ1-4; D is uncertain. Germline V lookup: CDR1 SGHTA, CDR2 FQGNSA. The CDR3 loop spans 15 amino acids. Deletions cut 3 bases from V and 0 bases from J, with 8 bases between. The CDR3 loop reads CASSLQFPTNEKLFF. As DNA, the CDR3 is TGTGCCAGCAGCTTGCAGTTCCCAACTAATGAAAAACTGTTTTTT.

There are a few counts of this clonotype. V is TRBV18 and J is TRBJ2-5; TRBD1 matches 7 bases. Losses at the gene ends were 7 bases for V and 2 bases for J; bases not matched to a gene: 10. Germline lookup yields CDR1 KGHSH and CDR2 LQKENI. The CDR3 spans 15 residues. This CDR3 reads CASWRQGDIQETQYF. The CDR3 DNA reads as TGTGCCAGCTGGCGACAGGGTGACATACAAGAGACCCAGTACTTC.

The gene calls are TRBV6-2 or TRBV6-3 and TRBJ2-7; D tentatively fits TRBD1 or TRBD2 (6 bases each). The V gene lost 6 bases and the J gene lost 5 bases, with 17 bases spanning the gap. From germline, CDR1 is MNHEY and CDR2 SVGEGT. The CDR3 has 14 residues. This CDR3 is CASRRTVPGDEQYV. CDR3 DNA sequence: TGTGCCAGCAGAAGGACAGTTCCGGGGGACGAGCAGTACGTC.

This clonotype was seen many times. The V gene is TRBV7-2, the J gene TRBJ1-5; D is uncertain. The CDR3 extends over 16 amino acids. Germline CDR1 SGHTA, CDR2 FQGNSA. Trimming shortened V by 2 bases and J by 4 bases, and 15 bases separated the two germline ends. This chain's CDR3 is CASSLPVGEANQPQHF. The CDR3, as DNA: TGTGCCAGCAGCTTACCCGTAGGAGAGGCTAATCAGCCCCAGCATTTT.

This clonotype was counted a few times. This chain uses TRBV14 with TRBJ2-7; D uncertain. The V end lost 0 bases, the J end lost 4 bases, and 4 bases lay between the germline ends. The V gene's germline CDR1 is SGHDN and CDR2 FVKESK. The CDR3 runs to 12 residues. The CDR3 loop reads CASSQEMYEQYF. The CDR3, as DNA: TGTGCCAGCAGCCAAGAGATGTACGAGCAGTACTTC.

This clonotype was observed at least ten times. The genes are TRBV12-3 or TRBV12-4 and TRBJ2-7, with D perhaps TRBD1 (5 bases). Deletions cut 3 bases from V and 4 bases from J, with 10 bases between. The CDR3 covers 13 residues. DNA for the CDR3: TGTGCCAGCAGTTTTGGGCAGGGATACGAGCAGTACGTC. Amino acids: CASSFGQGYEQYV.

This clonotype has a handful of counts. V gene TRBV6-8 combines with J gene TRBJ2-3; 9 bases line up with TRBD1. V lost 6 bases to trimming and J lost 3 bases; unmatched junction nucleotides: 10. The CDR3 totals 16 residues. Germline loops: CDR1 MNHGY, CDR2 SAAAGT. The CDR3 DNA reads TGTGCCAGCAGCCACGACAGGGGGAAGCAGACAGATACGCAGTATTTT. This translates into CASSHDRGKQTDTQYF.

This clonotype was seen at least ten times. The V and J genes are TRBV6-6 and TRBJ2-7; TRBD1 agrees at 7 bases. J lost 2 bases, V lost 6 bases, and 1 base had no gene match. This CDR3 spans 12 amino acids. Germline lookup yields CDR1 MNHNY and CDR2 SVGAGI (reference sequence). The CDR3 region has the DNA TGTGCCAGCAGGACAGGGACCTACGAGCAGTACGTC. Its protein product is CASRTGTYEQYV.

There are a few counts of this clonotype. The CDR3 DNA reads as TGTGCCAGTAATAAGGAGGGACTAGCGGGGGGGCCGGGCTCCTACAATGAGCAGTTCTTC. Protein: CASNKEGLAGGPGSYNEQFF. The chain carries TRBV6-1 and TRBJ2-1; TRBD2 agrees at 16 bases. Germline V gene lookup returns CDR1 MNHNS and CDR2 SASEGT. The CDR3 is made up of 20 amino acids. V was clipped by 9 bases and J by 0 bases; unmatched bases: 14.

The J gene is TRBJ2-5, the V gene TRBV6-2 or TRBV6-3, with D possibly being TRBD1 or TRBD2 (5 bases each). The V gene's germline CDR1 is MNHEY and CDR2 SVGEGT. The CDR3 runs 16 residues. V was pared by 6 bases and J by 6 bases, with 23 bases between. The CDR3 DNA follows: TGTGCCAGCAGCCTGTTATTCCGGGACCCACCACAGACCCAGTACTTC. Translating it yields CASSLLFRDPPQTQYF.

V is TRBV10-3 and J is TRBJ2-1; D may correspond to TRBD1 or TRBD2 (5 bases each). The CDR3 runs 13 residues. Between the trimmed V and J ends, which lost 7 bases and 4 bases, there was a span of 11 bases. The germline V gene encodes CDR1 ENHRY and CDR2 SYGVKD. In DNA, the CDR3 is TGTGCCATCAAAGAGGGGTCGTACAATGAGCAGTTCTTC. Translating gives CAIKEGSYNEQFF.

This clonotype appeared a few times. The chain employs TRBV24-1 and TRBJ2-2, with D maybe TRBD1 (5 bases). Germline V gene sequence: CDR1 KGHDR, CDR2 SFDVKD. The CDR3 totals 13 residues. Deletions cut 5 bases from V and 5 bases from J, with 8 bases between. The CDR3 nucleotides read TGTGCCACCAGTGCCAGGGAAACCGGGGAGCTGTTTTTT. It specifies CATSARETGELFF.

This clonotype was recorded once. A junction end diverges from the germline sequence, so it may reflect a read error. In DNA form, the CDR3 reads TGTGCCGGCAGCTCCCGTGACAGGGGTGCTGGAAACACCATATATTTT. It is translated as CAGSSRDRGAGNTIYF. The chain has TRBV7-2 and TRBJ1-3; 8 positions agree with TRBD1. The CDR3 spans 16 residues. Germline lookup yields CDR1 SGHTA and CDR2 FQGNSA. The full variable domain, rest sourced from reference TRBV7-2 and TRBJ1-3, is GAGVSQSPSNKVTEKGKDVELRCDPISGHTALYWYRQSLGQGLEFLIYFQGNSAPDKSGLPSDRFSAERTGGSVSTLTIQRTQQEDSAVYLCAGSSRDRGAGNTIYFGEGSWLTVV.

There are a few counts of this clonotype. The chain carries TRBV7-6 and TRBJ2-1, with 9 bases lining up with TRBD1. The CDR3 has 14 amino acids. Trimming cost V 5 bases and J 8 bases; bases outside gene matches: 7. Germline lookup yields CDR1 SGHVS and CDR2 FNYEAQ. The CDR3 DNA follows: TGTGCCAGCAGCCGGGGACAGGGTCCCGATGAGCAGTTCTTC. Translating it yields CASSRGQGPDEQFF.